These 29 T cell receptor beta chains share one sample of origin, sequenced in a study of response to subunit inactivated influenza vaccine. A single record per CDR3 protein comes from TCRdb applying MiXCR to the RT-PCR reads. The data contain more than 250,000 distinct CDR3 sequences, 21% of them singletons. The sample here was PBMCs from blood, taken 21 months after vaccination. These receptors were obtained from a man in his fifties or sixties who received an inactivated influenza vaccine.

This sequence joins TRBV10-3 and TRBJ2-1; TRBD2 matches at 8 bases. Per germline, CDR1 ENHRY and CDR2 SYGVKD. This CDR3 has 14 residues. V gave up 6 bases and J gave up 10 bases; unmatched junction bases: 11. This CDR3 is CAIRPAGTRGEQFF. DNA of the CDR3: TGTGCCATCAGACCGGCCGGGACTAGAGGGGAGCAGTTCTTC.

This clonotype was detected many times. V and J are TRBV5-1 and TRBJ1-1, with 10 positions matching TRBD1. Germline lookup yields CDR1 SGHRS and CDR2 YFSETQ. This CDR3 is built from 15 residues. V lost 4 bases, J lost 0 bases, and 3 bases stayed unmatched. CDR3 DNA sequence: TGCGCCAGCAGCGGGGGACAGGGGATGAACACTGAAGCTTTCTTT. Translated, it gives CASSGGQGMNTEAFF. Full variable domain (rest looked up from reference TRBV5-1 and TRBJ1-1): KAGVTQTPRYLIKTRGQQVTLSCSPISGHRSVSWYQQTPGQGLQFLFEYFSETQRNKGNFPGRFSGRQFSNSRSEMNVSTLELGDSALYLCASSGGQGMNTEAFFGQGTRLTVV.

The rearrangement joins TRBV18 to TRBJ1-1; possible D gene TRBD1, 5 bases. V was trimmed by 0 bases and J by 1 base, leaving 9 bases between them. CDR3 size: 15 residues. The germline V gene encodes CDR1 KGHSH and CDR2 LQKENI. The CDR3 region is CASSPPTRENTEAFF. The CDR3, as DNA: TGTGCCAGCTCACCACCGACCAGGGAGAACACTGAAGCTTTCTTT.

This chain connects TRBV11-2 to TRBJ2-5; the D gene is possibly TRBD1 (6 bases). CDR3 length: 15 residues. Trimming took off 5 bases at V and 3 bases at J, with 16 bases between the two ends. Germline loops: CDR1 SGHAT, CDR2 FQNNGV. The CDR3 DNA reads as TGTGCCAGCAGCACGGAGGCAGGGGTAAAAGAGACCCAGTACTTC. Protein product: CASSTEAGVKETQYF.

The rearrangement links TRBV6-5 to TRBJ1-6; 7 bases are a match to TRBD1. Germline CDR1 and CDR2: MNHEY and SVGAGI. The CDR3 has 17 residues. V dropped 5 bases and J dropped 3; count of bases not matched to a gene: 10. CDR3: CASSHGSRGLYNSPLHF. In DNA, the CDR3 is TGTGCCAGCAGTCACGGATCGAGGGGGCTCTATAATTCACCCCTCCACTTT.

The chain has TRBV5-5 and TRBJ1-5; TRBD1 is a possible D gene (5 bases). Trimming removed 4 bases at V and 4 bases at J, with 18 bases between. The CDR3 contains 16 residues. Germline V CDR1 and CDR2: SGHKS, YYEKEE (reference sequence). CDR3 residues: CASSQLTGGPNQPQHF. The DNA for the CDR3 is TGTGCCAGCAGCCAACTAACGGGGGGACCAAATCAGCCCCAGCATTTT.

The rearrangement uses TRBV2 and TRBJ1-1; no clear D. Trimming cost V 6 bases and J 2 bases, with 10 bases left between them. The germline CDR1 and CDR2 sequences are SNHLY and FYNNEI. There are 13 residues in the CDR3. The CDR3 reads CASRKDGNTEAFF. The CDR3 DNA follows: TGTGCCAGCAGGAAAGACGGAAACACTGAAGCTTTCTTT.

The genes are TRBV12-3 or TRBV12-4 and TRBJ1-4; no definite D call. Trimming took off 0 bases at V and 2 bases at J, with 16 bases between the two ends. This CDR3 contains 18 residues. CDR3 in DNA: TGTGCCAGCAGTTTAGCGCAACGGACGGGTCTGACTAATGAAAAACTGTTTTTT. It yields the protein CASSLAQRTGLTNEKLFF.

This clonotype was picked up a small number of times. The chain combines TRBV5-1 with TRBJ2-7, with D possibly being TRBD1 (6 bases). The CDR3 loop spans 14 amino acids. The germline CDR1 and CDR2 sequences are SGHRS and YFSETQ. V was shortened by 0 bases and J by 3 bases, with 10 bases between the two germline ends. In DNA, the CDR3 is TGCGCCAGCAGCTTGGCGGGACATAACTACGAGCAGTACTTC. This sequence encodes CASSLAGHNYEQYF.

This clonotype showed up just a few times. This chain joins TRBV29-1 and TRBJ2-1, with D tentatively TRBD1 or TRBD2 (7 bases each). V was cut by 5 bases and J by 9 bases, with 14 bases left in between. The CDR3 is 12 residues long. Germline lookup yields CDR1 SQVTM and CDR2 ANQGSEA. CDR3 sequence: CSVRQGGTEQFF. The CDR3 nucleotides read TGCAGCGTTCGACAGGGAGGGACTGAGCAGTTCTTC.

This clonotype has a handful of counts. The J gene is TRBJ1-4, the V gene TRBV6-5, with 7 bases identical to TRBD1. Germline CDR1 MNHEY, CDR2 SVGAGI. The junction had 3 bases not matched to a gene; V was cut back by 2 bases and J by 3 bases. The CDR3 loop spans 15 amino acids. In DNA, the CDR3 is TGTGCCAGCAGTTACGGAGACAGGGCTAATGAAAAACTGTTTTTT. Translated: CASSYGDRANEKLFF.

This clonotype was counted a few times. The chain uses TRBV19 and TRBJ1-4; TRBD1 might be the D (5 bases). The germline V gene has CDR1 LNHDA and CDR2 SQIVND (reference sequence). The CDR3 is made up of 17 amino acids. V was pared by 5 bases and J by 0 bases, with 16 bases between. DNA for the CDR3: TGTGCCAGTAGTCTCCGGGGTCCGGGGGCAACTAATGAAAAACTGTTTTTT. Translated: CASSLRGPGATNEKLFF.

This clonotype was counted a few times. This rearrangement joins TRBV6-5 to TRBJ2-6; the D is unclear. The germline gives CDR1 MNHEY, CDR2 SVGAGI. The CDR3 runs 12 residues. V dropped 8 bases and J dropped 1 base, with 3 bases sitting between them. CDR3 bases: TGTGCCAGCCGGTCTGGGGCCAACGTCCTGACTTTC. The encoded protein is CASRSGANVLTF.

The chain has TRBV6-2 or TRBV6-3 and TRBJ2-1; D might be TRBD1 or TRBD2, each matching 6 bases. V lost 0 bases and J lost 10, with 13 bases in between. The V gene's germline CDR1 is MNHEY and CDR2 SVGEGT. CDR3 size: 14 residues. CDR3 nucleotides: TGTGCCAGCAGTTACTCATCTCGGGGGCAGGAGCAGTTCTTC. Protein sequence: CASSYSSRGQEQFF.

The J gene is TRBJ2-1, the V gene TRBV14; D might be TRBD2 (6 bases). CDR1 is SGHDN, CDR2 FVKESK, per germline. Trimming cost V 1 base and J 10 bases, with 11 bases left between them. The CDR3 covers 13 residues. This CDR3 reads CASSQVGGGEQFF. The CDR3 bases are TGTGCCAGCAGCCAAGTAGGTGGGGGGGAGCAGTTCTTC.

The table lists this clonotype with a few counts. V and J are TRBV12-3 or TRBV12-4 and TRBJ1-4, with D tentatively TRBD1 (6 bases). V was clipped by 6 bases and J by 7 bases, with 18 bases between them. The CDR3 totals 15 residues. The CDR3 DNA is TGTGCCAGCAGCATGAGCGGGGGCGGCGCTGAAAAACTGTTTTTT. Protein product: CASSMSGGGAEKLFF.

This clonotype was observed a handful of times. Sequence at one end of the junction differs from germline and may be a read error. The chain employs TRBV7-6 and TRBJ1-1, with 11 bases lining up with TRBD1. The CDR3 loop spans 17 amino acids. The germline CDR1 and CDR2 sequences are SGHVS and FNYEAQ. The CDR3 coding sequence is TGTGCTAGCAGCTCCTATGGACAGGGGGCTTGGGGCACTGAAGCTTTCTTT. As protein: CASSSYGQGAWGTEAFF.

The V gene is TRBV5-1, the J gene TRBJ2-3; D is ambiguous. V lost 4 bases and J lost 8, with 14 bases in between. This CDR3 is 13 amino acids long. Per germline, CDR1 SGHRS and CDR2 YFSETQ. The CDR3 DNA reads as TGCGCCAGCAGCCGCTCATTTAGTCTTACGCAGTATTTT. Protein: CASSRSFSLTQYF.

The chain joins TRBV20-1 to TRBJ1-2, with D unclear. The length of the CDR3 is 15 residues. CDR1 and CDR2 (germline): DFQATT, SNEGSKA (reference sequence). The V end lost 0 bases, the J end lost 5 bases, and 16 bases lay between the germline ends. The CDR3 nucleotides are TGCAGTGCTAGAGATCTTTCAGGTGGTTCATATGGCTACACCTTC. This gives the protein CSARDLSGGSYGYTF.

A few counts support this clonotype. The chain carries TRBV12-3 or TRBV12-4 and TRBJ2-7; D remains unclear. The V and J ends lost 2 bases and 3 bases respectively, with 11 bases between them. This CDR3 comprises 14 residues. For the CDR3, the DNA is TGTGCCAGCAGTTTAAAGGTGACGGACTACGAGCAGTACTTC. This translates into CASSLKVTDYEQYF.

The chain uses TRBV20-1 and TRBJ1-6; perhaps TRBD1 as D (5 bases). Germline values: CDR1 DFQATT, CDR2 SNEGSKA (reference sequence). The CDR3 has 13 residues. The DNA for the CDR3 is TGCAAGGCTGGTGAGGGGTATAATTCACCCCTCCACTTT. It specifies CKAGEGYNSPLHF.

This clonotype appeared many times. The chain links TRBV5-1 to TRBJ1-1; D is ambiguous. V lost 0 bases to trimming and J lost 12 bases, with 12 bases between them. This CDR3 spans 12 amino acids. CDR1 SGHRS and CDR2 YFSETQ come from the germline V gene. The CDR3 bases are TGCGCCAGCAGCTTGGAGGCGGGCAGAACTTTCTTT. It yields the protein CASSLEAGRTFF. Full variable domain (outside the CDR3, taken from reference TRBV5-1 and TRBJ1-1): KAGVTQTPRYLIKTRGQQVTLSCSPISGHRSVSWYQQTPGQGLQFLFEYFSETQRNKGNFPGRFSGRQFSNSRSEMNVSTLELGDSALYLCASSLEAGRTFFGQGTRLTVV.

This clonotype was recorded a few times. V usage is TRBV27 and J usage is TRBJ2-7; D is undetermined. Looked up from germline, CDR1 is MNHEY and CDR2 is SMNVEV (reference sequence). V was cut by 2 bases and J by 2 bases, with 16 bases left in between. The CDR3 is 16 amino acids. CDR3 sequence (DNA): TGTGCCAGCAGTTTAAACCTCGCAGGTCCTCCCTACGAGCAGTACTTC. As protein: CASSLNLAGPPYEQYF.

CDR3 bases: TGTGCCAGCAGTTACTCGACGGGGCTTGGGTATGAGCAGTTCTTC. As protein: CASSYSTGLGYEQFF. The gene calls are TRBV6-5 and TRBJ2-1, with D perhaps being TRBD1 or TRBD2 (5 bases each). This CDR3 contains 15 residues. V was pared by 0 bases and J by 8 bases, with 14 bases between. CDR1 MNHEY and CDR2 SVGAGI come from the germline V gene.

The CDR3 coding sequence is TGTGCCTGGAGTATCAAGTACCTGAACACCGGGGAGCTGTTTTTT. The encoded protein is CAWSIKYLNTGELFF. The chain employs TRBV30 and TRBJ2-2; no firm D call. CDR3 length: 15 residues. V gave up 2 bases and J gave up 1 base, with 11 bases separating them. Germline values: CDR1 GTSNPN, CDR2 SVGIG (reference sequence).

The table lists this clonotype with a count of one. The CDR3 does not close with the conserved phenylalanine or tryptophan, likely indicating a read error. The J gene is TRBJ1-4, the V gene TRBV4-3; a possible D gene is TRBD1 (5 bases). CDR3 length: 17 amino acids. Germline values: CDR1 LGHNA, CDR2 YSLEER. The V end lost 0 bases, the J end lost 0 bases, and 11 bases lay between the germline ends. CDR3 bases: TGCGCCAGCAGCCAAGATGGGGCAGTTGCAACTAATGAAAAACTGTTTTCT. Translation gives CASSQDGAVATNEKLFS.

This clonotype was observed a handful of times. The V call is TRBV10-3, the J call TRBJ1-2; TRBD1 aligns across 7 bases. This CDR3 has 14 amino acids. CDR1 ENHRY and CDR2 SYGVKD come from the germline V gene. The V and J ends lost 5 bases and 5 bases, in that order; junction bases with no gene match: 8. The CDR3 nucleotides are TGTGCCATCAGTTCAGGGGGTACGGTATATGGCTACACCTTC. This encodes CAISSGGTVYGYTF.

This clonotype was observed once. This rearrangement joins TRBV5-6 to TRBJ2-1, with a possible D match to TRBD1 (6 bases). Per the germline V gene, CDR1 is SGHDT and CDR2 is YYEEEE. This CDR3 has 15 residues. Trimming removed 10 bases at V and 2 bases at J, with 19 bases between. CDR3 region: CASLAGAVAYNEQFF. The CDR3, as DNA: TGTGCCTCCCTCGCAGGGGCTGTGGCCTACAATGAGCAGTTCTTC.

The chain joins TRBV6-1 to TRBJ1-5; no firm D call. The CDR3 loop spans 13 amino acids. Trimming pared 6 bases from V and 4 bases from J, leaving 10 bases between. The V gene's germline CDR1 is MNHNS and CDR2 SASEGT. In DNA, the CDR3 is TGTGCCAGCAGCGAACCGGGGAATCAGCCCCAGCATTTT. It is translated as CASSEPGNQPQHF.